The rows below give T cell receptor beta chains drawn from one sample of a study of shared clonotypes between healthy human individuals. Method: immunoSEQ multiplex PCR; TCRdb's copy keeps in-frame clones and lacks some. The table lists 1,400,000 or so clones, around 98.5% of them singletons. The sample consisted of naive CD4+ T cells sorted from blood. Receptor source: a man under 40 in good health. Each CDR3 is given with its conserved first and last residue. The D gene is left open where the match is weak. Clone size is stated in some rows and not others, as once, few, many or a class when expanded.

d_gene: TRBD1
v_gene: TRBV9
abundance: .
j_gene: TRBJ1-1
CDR3aa: CASSSLRQGNTEAFF
CDR3nt: TGTGCCAGCAGCTCACTAAGACAGGGGAACACTGAAGCTTTCTTT

d_gene: .
v_gene: TRBV18
abundance: once
j_gene: TRBJ2-3
CDR3aa: CASSPLPDSPTDTQYF
CDR3nt: TGTGCCAGCTCACCTCTGCCGGATTCCCCCACAGATACGCAGTATTTT

d_gene: TRBD2
v_gene: TRBV10-3
abundance: .
j_gene: TRBJ2-7
CDR3aa: CAISKSSGRGTRPGEQYF
CDR3nt: TGTGCCATCAGCAAGTCTAGCGGGAGAGGGACCCGACCTGGCGAGCAGTACTTC

d_gene: .
v_gene: TRBV19
abundance: .
j_gene: TRBJ1-2
CDR3aa: CASSIGGSASNYGYTF
CDR3nt: TGTGCCAGTAGTATAGGCGGATCGGCATCTAACTATGGCTACACCTTC

d_gene: .
v_gene: TRBV10-1
abundance: .
j_gene: TRBJ2-3
CDR3aa: CASSVTSTDTQYF
CDR3nt: TGCGCCAGCAGTGTGACAAGTACAGATACGCAGTATTTT

d_gene: .
v_gene: TRBV6-1
abundance: .
j_gene: TRBJ2-7
CDR3aa: CASSAQLGFEQYF
CDR3nt: TGTGCCAGCAGCGCCCAACTAGGATTCGAGCAGTACTTC

d_gene: TRBD2
v_gene: TRBV7-2
abundance: once
j_gene: TRBJ2-7
CDR3aa: CASSLGGAGVSYEQYF
CDR3nt: TGTGCCAGCAGCTTAGGGGGAGCGGGAGTAAGCTACGAGCAGTACTTC

d_gene: .
v_gene: TRBV18
abundance: .
j_gene: TRBJ2-6
CDR3aa: CASSPFRNGSSGANVLTF
CDR3nt: TGTGCCAGCTCACCATTCAGAAATGGGAGCTCTGGGGCCAACGTCCTGACTTTC

d_gene: .
v_gene: TRBV7-3
abundance: once
j_gene: TRBJ2-7
CDR3aa: CASSLMAQSYEQYF
CDR3nt: TGTGCCAGCAGCTTAATGGCACAATCCTACGAGCAGTACTTC

d_gene: TRBD2
v_gene: TRBV28
abundance: .
j_gene: TRBJ2-1
CDR3aa: CASRTSGRNSKFFF
CDR3nt: TGTGCCAGCAGGACTAGCGGGAGAAATTCAAAGTTCTTCTTC

d_gene: .
v_gene: TRBV15
abundance: once
j_gene: TRBJ2-7
CDR3aa: CATSRSSSSYEQYF
CDR3nt: TGTGCCACCAGCAGATCTAGCAGCTCCTACGAGCAGTACTTC

d_gene: TRBD2
v_gene: TRBV19
abundance: .
j_gene: TRBJ2-5
CDR3aa: CASSPGGETQYF
CDR3nt: TGTGCCAGTAGCCCGGGGGGAGAGACCCAGTACTTC

d_gene: .
v_gene: TRBV28
abundance: .
j_gene: TRBJ2-7
CDR3aa: CASSLRTIFGGTYEQYF
CDR3nt: TGTGCCAGCAGTTTACGGACGATTTTCGGGGGCACCTACGAGCAGTACTTC

d_gene: TRBD1
v_gene: TRBV6-1
abundance: .
j_gene: TRBJ1-5
CDR3aa: CASSTGGVQPQHF
CDR3nt: TGTGCCAGCAGTACAGGGGGCGTTCAGCCCCAGCATTTT

d_gene: .
v_gene: TRBV5-1
abundance: .
j_gene: TRBJ2-3
CDR3aa: CASSLGLVEADTQYF
CDR3nt: TGCGCCAGCAGCTTGGGACTAGTTGAGGCAGATACGCAGTATTTT

d_gene: TRBD1
v_gene: TRBV18
abundance: .
j_gene: TRBJ2-7
CDR3aa: CASSPPDRVGQYF
CDR3nt: TGTGCCAGCTCACCACCGGACAGGGTAGGACAGTACTTC

d_gene: .
v_gene: TRBV5-4
abundance: .
j_gene: TRBJ2-3
CDR3aa: CASRLRADSSTDTQYF
CDR3nt: TGTGCCAGCAGACTCAGAGCGGACTCTAGCACAGATACGCAGTATTTT

d_gene: .
v_gene: TRBV7-2
abundance: .
j_gene: TRBJ1-1
CDR3aa: CASSPVGTYTEAFF
CDR3nt: TGTGCCAGCAGCCCTGTTGGCACTTACACTGAAGCTTTCTTT

d_gene: .
v_gene: TRBV20-1
abundance: .
j_gene: TRBJ2-5
CDR3aa: CSARFQETQYF
CDR3nt: TGCAGTGCTAGATTCCAAGAGACCCAGTACTTC

d_gene: .
v_gene: TRBV11-2
abundance: .
j_gene: TRBJ2-7
CDR3aa: CASRSIRGRSGGPYEQYF
CDR3nt: TGTGCCAGCAGATCAATAAGGGGGCGGTCGGGAGGGCCCTACGAGCAGTACTTC

d_gene: .
v_gene: TRBV18
abundance: .
j_gene: TRBJ2-2
CDR3aa: CASSPPLPNTNTGELFF
CDR3nt: TGTGCCAGCTCACCTCCCTTACCAAACACGAACACCGGGGAGCTGTTTTTT

d_gene: .
v_gene: TRBV28
abundance: .
j_gene: TRBJ1-2
CDR3aa: CASSLSPGGYTF
CDR3nt: TGTGCCAGCAGTTTGTCCCCGGGAGGCTACACCTTC

d_gene: .
v_gene: TRBV15
abundance: .
j_gene: TRBJ1-1
CDR3aa: CATSATGRTNMNTEAFF
CDR3nt: TGTGCCACCAGCGCGACGGGCAGGACAAACATGAACACTGAAGCTTTCTTT